This TCR beta chain appears in the sequencing data of a study of cytomegalovirus exposure and HLA in healthy donors. While unrecorded immune exposures were likely, the donors were nominally healthy when sampled. V lost 7 bases, J lost 4 bases, and 11 bases stayed unmatched. CDR1 SNHLY and CDR2 FYNNEI come from the germline V gene. CDR3 size: 15 residues. PCR employed 60 Vbeta and 13 Jbeta primers. Repertoires were generated with immunoSEQ multiplex PCR, while TCRdb's copy carries only in-frame clones and drops some. The repertoire has about 55,000 clones, 65% to 80% of them found once; the top ten carry less than 45%. The study, taken as a whole, reports: The authors reported that TCR beta sequences could predict HLA-A and HLA-B alleles. These predictions were accurate for most subjects in the first cohort.

This clone was seen more than once but under ten times. Its target is not known. The chain employs TRBV2 and TRBJ1-2, with TRBD1 matching over 8 bases. This clonotype originated in a man in his forties in good health and CMV-seropositive. Specimen: PBMCs. CDR3 in amino acids: CASTSPDRVGYGYTF. The CDR3 DNA reads as TGTGCCAGCACCTCCCCGGACAGGGTCGGCTATGGCTACACCTTC.